The entry below gives a single T cell receptor beta chain sequence along with its context. Per the germline V gene, CDR1 is SGHAT and CDR2 is FQNNGV. The V gene lost 1 base and the J gene lost 1 base, with 4 bases spanning the gap. The CDR3 totals 13 residues. Enrollment of patients from Seattle took place during active infection, with longitudinal follow-up. This sample is drawn from a study of blood T cell repertoires in COVID-19. Study context: Samples taken during acute and convalescent COVID-19 were collected in the United States, Italy and Spain.

Produced via immunoSEQ multiplex PCR; TCRdb's table is partial and in-frame only. The repertoire holds under 450,000 clones, with about nine tenths as singletons. The origin of this receptor is a woman aged 50 to 65 with COVID-19, enrolled during active disease. The sequenced material came from peripheral blood. J is TRBJ1-1 and V is TRBV11-2; D ambiguous. The CDR3 here is CASSLAGNTEAFF. The DNA of the CDR3 is TGTGCCAGCAGCTTAGCAGGGAACACTGAAGCTTTCTTT.